The 24 T cell receptor beta chains reported below all come from one sample, sequenced in a study of early T cells in non-severe SARS-CoV-2 infection (dated by TCRdb to the early 2020s). Library generation was performed with 5' RACE. The listed sequencing device is NextSeq 500. The raw public reads went through TCRdb reprocessing: fastp at Q25, MiXCR clone calling, in-frame beta chains kept. One record per CDR3 amino acid sequence lists the most common genes and DNA. Present in this sample are 50,000 to 60,000 distinct CDR3 sequences, about 6.1% of which were seen just once. Roughly 6% of the sample is held by the ten biggest clonotypes. The source material was whole blood, sampled at baseline. These receptors all come from an adult who was a healthcare worker with PCR-confirmed SARS-CoV-2 infection or an uninfected control (not recorded which).

This clonotype occurred many times. The CDR3 bases are TGTGCCTGGAGTGTAACACGGGGGGATCGAGAGACCCAGTACTTC. Its protein is CAWSVTRGDRETQYF. This chain joins TRBV30 and TRBJ2-5; 7 nucleotides match TRBD2. This CDR3 is built from 15 residues. Trimming cost V 0 bases and J 4 bases; bases outside gene matches: 8. Germline loops: CDR1 GTSNPN, CDR2 SVGIG (reference sequence).

The sample holds many counts of this clonotype. The J gene is TRBJ1-5, the V gene TRBV4-2; no definite D call. The CDR3 sequence is 16 residues long. V was pared by 0 bases and J by 1 base, with 10 bases between. Germline assignment: CDR1 LGHNA and CDR2 YNFKEQ. The CDR3 DNA is TGTGCCAGCAGCCAAGATAGCGCAGTAAGCAATCAGCCCCAGCATTTT. This encodes CASSQDSAVSNQPQHF.

On this clonotype itself: A much larger clone lies one base from this, so it may be a read error. Written as DNA, the CDR3 is TGCGCCAGCAGCATCCAAACACAGGGGAGATACCAAGAGACCCAGTACTTC. Protein sequence: CASSIQTQGRYQETQYF. The chain links TRBV5-1 to TRBJ2-5, with TRBD1 matching over 7 bases. The V segment lost 4 bases and the J segment 0 bases; nucleotides outside the gene matches: 12. Germline V gene sequence: CDR1 SGHRS, CDR2 YFSETQ. CDR3 length: 17 amino acids.

Many counts were recorded for this clonotype. For the CDR3, the DNA is TGTGCCAGCGGAGGATACGGACCGGAGGGCAATCAGCCCCAGCATTTT. This translates into CASGGYGPEGNQPQHF. The chain has TRBV6-5 and TRBJ1-5; D is unresolved. Trimming stripped 8 bases from V and 2 bases from J, with 19 bases between. The CDR3 sequence is 16 residues long. Germline V gene lookup returns CDR1 MNHEY and CDR2 SVGAGI.

This clonotype was seen at least ten times. The chain recombines TRBV9 with TRBJ1-3; D remains unclear. CDR3 size: 15 residues. Germline V gives CDR1 SGDLS, CDR2 YYNGEE. Trimming took off 2 bases at V and 8 bases at J, with 17 bases between the two ends. The CDR3 is CASSVGAVPLDTIYF. CDR3 bases: TGTGCCAGCAGCGTCGGCGCAGTCCCTTTGGACACCATATATTTT.

J is TRBJ1-4 and V is TRBV24-1, with no clear D. Between the trimmed V and J ends, which lost 0 bases and 10 bases, there was a span of 5 bases. Germline CDR1 is KGHDR and CDR2 is SFDVKD. CDR3 length: 12 residues. CDR3 nucleotide sequence: TGTGCCACCAGTGATTTGGATGGAAAACTGTTTTTT. Translated, it gives CATSDLDGKLFF.

This clonotype was recorded at least ten times. The gene calls are TRBV11-2 and TRBJ1-1; TRBD1 matches at 7 bases. This CDR3 has 16 residues. J was trimmed by 0 bases and V by 3 bases; bases with no gene match: 7. The germline V gene has CDR1 SGHAT and CDR2 FQNNGV. The CDR3 sequence: CASSFFYGTVNTEAFF. CDR3 in DNA: TGTGCCAGCAGCTTTTTTTACGGGACAGTGAACACTGAAGCTTTCTTT.

The table lists this clonotype with a count of one. Since a much larger clone is just one base distant, this may be a read error. The chain joins TRBV28 to TRBJ2-5, with D perhaps TRBD1 (6 bases). The V gene lost 7 bases and the J gene lost 5 bases, with 17 bases spanning the gap. From germline, CDR1 is MDHEN and CDR2 SYDVKM. CDR3 length: 14 residues. CDR3: CASTRWPGVETQYF. The CDR3 DNA is TGTGCCAGCACTAGATGGCCAGGGGTGGAGACCCAGTACTTC.

Ten or more counts support this clonotype. J is TRBJ2-5 and V is TRBV7-8; D uncertain. V lost 5 bases, J lost 0 bases, and 7 bases lay in between. Germline values: CDR1 SGHVS, CDR2 FQNEAQ. The CDR3 covers 13 residues. The CDR3 sequence is CASSPGHQETQYF. The CDR3 bases are TGTGCCAGCAGCCCCGGACACCAAGAGACCCAGTACTTC.

To note about this clonotype: With a much larger clone just one base away, this may be a read error. J is TRBJ2-5 and V is TRBV12-3 or TRBV12-4; D is ambiguous. Between the trimmed V and J ends, which lost 5 bases and 0 bases, there was a span of 16 bases. The CDR3 extends over 16 amino acids. DNA for the CDR3: TGTGCCAGCAGTCTCATATCCTCTTTGGACCAAGAGACCCAGTACTTC. This encodes CASSLISSLDQETQYF.

V is TRBV4-3 and J is TRBJ2-3, with TRBD2 identical over 13 bases. V was clipped by 2 bases and J by 3 bases; unmatched bases: 2. The CDR3 sequence is 16 residues long. Germline CDR1 LGHNA, CDR2 YSLEER. The CDR3 nucleotides read TGCGCCAGCAGCCAACTACTAGCGGGGGGGACAGATACGCAGTATTTT. Translating it yields CASSQLLAGGTDTQYF.

The gene calls are TRBV4-2 and TRBJ1-4; 8 bases align to TRBD1. This CDR3 has 15 residues. Germline CDR1 reads LGHNA; CDR2 reads YNFKEQ. With 3 bases clipped from V and 6 bases from J, the junction kept 6 bases outside the gene matches. In DNA, the CDR3 is TGTGCCAGCAGCCACGGACAGGGAGTGGATGAAAAACTGTTTTTT. It translates to CASSHGQGVDEKLFF.

This chain links TRBV7-2 with TRBJ2-2; no firm D call. CDR1 SGHTA and CDR2 FQGNSA come from the germline V gene. Trimming shortened V by 1 base and J by 1 base, and 13 bases separated the two germline ends. The length of the CDR3 is 17 residues. CDR3 DNA sequence: TGTGCCAGCAGCTTAGTGTTGAGGACCAAGAACACCGGGGAGCTGTTTTTT. This translates into CASSLVLRTKNTGELFF.

This clonotype was observed many times. The chain employs TRBV5-1 and TRBJ2-2; 8 bases agree with TRBD2. This CDR3 comprises 15 residues. J gave up 1 base and V 1 base, and 0 bases lay outside the gene matches. Germline CDR1 and CDR2: SGHRS and YFSETQ. The CDR3 nucleotides are TGCGCCAGCAGCTTGCTAGCGGGGAACACCGGGGAGCTGTTTTTT. Translation gives CASSLLAGNTGELFF.

The V call is TRBV4-2, the J call TRBJ2-5, with 7 bases aligning to TRBD1. After removal of 3 bases from V and 4 bases from J, the junction contained 14 bases not matched to a gene. CDR3 length equals 17 residues. The germline V gene encodes CDR1 LGHNA and CDR2 YNFKEQ. CDR3 loop: CASSHVERGGRGETQYF. CDR3 sequence (DNA): TGTGCCAGCAGCCACGTAGAGAGAGGGGGCCGGGGAGAGACCCAGTACTTC.

The chain couples TRBV24-1 to TRBJ2-2, with D perhaps TRBD1 (6 bases). This CDR3 spans 16 amino acids. Trimming cost V 4 bases and J 4 bases, with 15 bases left between them. Looked up from germline, CDR1 is KGHDR and CDR2 is SFDVKD. CDR3 in amino acids: CATSDPSQGSTGELFF. In DNA, the CDR3 is TGTGCCACCAGTGACCCCTCCCAGGGGTCCACCGGGGAGCTGTTTTTT.

At least ten counts were recorded for this clonotype. The chain uses TRBV5-1 and TRBJ1-1, with D unresolved. This CDR3 is 13 amino acids long. CDR1 is SGHRS, CDR2 YFSETQ, per germline. V dropped 0 bases and J dropped 1 base, with 4 bases sitting between them. The CDR3: CASSLAGNTEAFF. As DNA, the CDR3 is TGCGCCAGCAGCTTGGCAGGGAACACTGAAGCTTTCTTT.

CDR3 DNA: TGTGCCAGCAGCTTAGTCAGACTAGCGGGGTTCACAGATACGCAGTATTTT. Translation gives CASSLVRLAGFTDTQYF. The genes are TRBV7-2 and TRBJ2-3; TRBD2 matches 11 bases. CDR1 and CDR2 (germline): SGHTA, FQGNSA. The CDR3 extends over 17 amino acids. The V and J ends lost 1 base and 2 bases, in that order; junction bases with no gene match: 5.

This clonotype showed up just a few times. The V call is TRBV27, the J call TRBJ2-3; D possibly matches TRBD1 or TRBD2 (5 bases each). V was trimmed by 3 bases and J by 4 bases, leaving 14 bases between them. The CDR3 runs 15 residues. CDR1 and CDR2 (germline): MNHEY, SMNVEV (reference sequence). For the CDR3, the DNA is TGTGCCAGCAGTTTGGTCTGGACGGGGCCAGATACGCAGTATTTT. Translating gives CASSLVWTGPDTQYF.

At least ten counts were recorded for this clonotype. The V gene is TRBV6-5, the J gene TRBJ1-2; maybe TRBD1 (5 bases). The germline CDR1 and CDR2 sequences are MNHEY and SVGAGI. The CDR3 has 14 residues. Trimming shortened V by 0 bases and J by 8 bases, and 13 bases separated the two germline ends. This CDR3 is CASSYSIEGLGYTF. In nucleotides, the CDR3 is TGTGCCAGCAGTTACTCGATTGAGGGGTTGGGCTACACCTTC.

Many counts were recorded for this clonotype. CDR3 nucleotides: TGTGCCAGCAGCTTAACGACTAGCGGACGCACAGATACGCAGTATTTT. The encoded protein is CASSLTTSGRTDTQYF. The rearrangement links TRBV7-2 to TRBJ2-3, with 9 nucleotides matching TRBD2. The CDR3 has 16 amino acids. The V gene end was trimmed by 2 bases and the J gene end by 1 base; junction bases not matched to a gene: 4. The germline V gene encodes CDR1 SGHTA and CDR2 FQGNSA.

The J gene is TRBJ2-1, the V gene TRBV29-1; maybe TRBD2 (5 bases). V was clipped by 7 bases and J by 7 bases, with 14 bases between them. The CDR3 is 12 amino acids. The V gene's germline CDR1 is SQVTM and CDR2 ANQGSEA. For the CDR3, the DNA is TGCAGCGGAGGGTCGATAGGGAATGAGCAGTTCTTC. Its translation: CSGGSIGNEQFF.

This clonotype was counted at least ten times. The rearrangement links TRBV4-2 to TRBJ2-7; 7 positions agree with TRBD1. Germline V gene data show CDR1 as LGHNA and CDR2 as YNFKEQ. The CDR3 runs to 14 residues. V gave up 4 bases and J gave up 0 bases; unmatched junction bases: 3. In nucleotides, the CDR3 is TGTGCCAGCAGCCTATGGGACAGCTCCTACGAGCAGTACTTC. As protein: CASSLWDSSYEQYF.

This clonotype was observed many times. The V gene is TRBV6-5, the J gene TRBJ2-1, with D possibly being TRBD2 (6 bases). Germline assignment: CDR1 MNHEY and CDR2 SVGAGI. The V and J ends lost 4 bases and 7 bases respectively, with 17 bases between them. The CDR3 runs to 15 residues. This CDR3 reads CASSSWARGRNEQFF. The DNA for the CDR3 is TGTGCCAGCAGTTCCTGGGCCCGAGGGAGGAATGAGCAGTTCTTC.